The entry below describes one TCR beta chain. The CDR3 covers 22 residues. CDR1 is LNHNV, CDR2 YYDKDF, per germline (reference sequence). V was shortened by 2 bases and J by 3 bases, with 32 bases between the two germline ends. This sample was included in a study of blood T cell repertoires in COVID-19. Study-level information: Acute and convalescent COVID-19 specimens originated in the United States, Italy and Spain.

Original data processing: Estimated nucleated cell counts came from reference gene primer amplification. The protocol was immunoSEQ multiplex PCR, while the TCRdb copy is restricted to in-frame clones and leaves out a portion. V and J calls and clone size come straight from that table; D and trimming were deduced from the DNA. The sample has around 210,000 clones, about 82% seen once. The rearrangement links TRBV15 to TRBJ1-5; D call uncertain. The material sequenced was peripheral blood. The clonotype comes from a man between 60 and 70 years old with COVID-19, enrolled during active disease. CDR3 amino acids: CATSRLLKPAPRLVLDNQPQHF. The CDR3 DNA is TGTGCCACCAGCAGACTTTTAAAACCGGCGCCCAGGCTTGTTTTGGACAATCAGCCCCAGCATTTT.